The 25 T cell receptor beta chains presented below share a single source sample, sequenced in a study of blood T cell repertoires in COVID-19. This table comes from immunoSEQ multiplex PCR, and its TCRdb copy is limited to in-frame clones, with some not included. The table records roughly 190,000 clones, approximately 86% of them present only once. The sequenced sample consisted of peripheral blood. The source of these receptors is a woman older than 75 in a cohort sampled during active or convalescent COVID-19.

V gene TRBV5-1 combines with J gene TRBJ2-3, with D unclear. V lost 3 bases, J lost 0 bases, and 11 bases lay in between. Germline V CDR1 and CDR2: SGHRS, YFSETQ. CDR3 length equals 15 residues. In DNA, the CDR3 is TGCGCCAGCAGCTCCCGCAGGTCTAGCACAGATACGCAGTATTTT. It is translated as CASSSRRSSTDTQYF. The full variable domain, its missing parts supplied by reference TRBV5-1 and TRBJ2-3, is KAGVTQTPRYLIKTRGQQVTLSCSPISGHRSVSWYQQTPGQGLQFLFEYFSETQRNKGNFPGRFSGRQFSNSRSEMNVSTLELGDSALYLCASSSRRSSTDTQYFGPGTRLTVL.

The V and J genes are TRBV6-1 and TRBJ1-5; D is perhaps TRBD1 (5 bases). V was trimmed by 1 base and J by 6 bases, leaving 13 bases between them. There are 15 residues in the CDR3. Germline CDR1 MNHNS, CDR2 SASEGT. The chain's CDR3 is CASSEEGMLIQPQHF. The CDR3 DNA reads as TGTGCCAGCAGTGAAGAGGGGATGTTGATTCAGCCCCAGCATTTT.

This chain uses TRBV6-2 or TRBV6-3 with TRBJ2-7, with D perhaps matching TRBD1 (6 bases). Germline V gives CDR1 MNHEY, CDR2 SVGEGT. The CDR3 consists of 18 residues. V gave up 0 bases and J gave up 3 bases, with 21 bases separating them. The CDR3 bases are TGTGCCAGCAGTTACTCGAAACGCAGATACAGGGTTTTCTACGAGCAGTACTTC. Translation gives CASSYSKRRYRVFYEQYF.

The sample holds a few counts of this clone. J is TRBJ2-2 and V is TRBV7-7, with D possibly TRBD2 on 5 matching bases. The CDR3 runs to 14 residues. Looked up from germline, CDR1 is SSHAT and CDR2 is FNYEAQ (reference sequence). V lost 5 bases and J lost 6, with 13 bases in between. CDR3 nucleotide sequence: TGTGCCAGCAGCCAGCCTTCGGGGTCCGGGGAGCTGTTTTTT. Its protein is CASSQPSGSGELFF.

V and J are TRBV24-1 and TRBJ1-1; D is perhaps TRBD1 (6 bases). The ends were cut back, 3 bases at V and 4 bases at J, with 14 bases in the middle. The CDR3 is 15 residues long. Germline CDR1 KGHDR, CDR2 SFDVKD. CDR3: CATSDPGGHATEAFF. CDR3 sequence (DNA): TGTGCCACCAGTGATCCGGGGGGGCACGCCACTGAAGCTTTCTTT.

This clone occurred once. The chain has TRBV27 and TRBJ1-2; 8 bases are a match to TRBD1. The CDR3 sequence is 14 residues long. In germline, CDR1 is MNHEY, CDR2 SMNVEV (reference sequence). After removal of 3 bases from V and 3 bases from J, the junction contained 3 bases not matched to a gene. The CDR3 DNA reads TGTGCCAGCAGTTTCTCAGGGGGCTACTATGGCTACACCTTC. Translating it yields CASSFSGGYYGYTF.

V usage is TRBV7-8 and J usage is TRBJ2-1; 7 nucleotides agree with TRBD2. Trimming removed 1 base from V and 5 bases from J; junction bases left unmatched: 5. From germline, CDR1 is SGHVS and CDR2 FQNEAQ. This CDR3 has 15 amino acids. The CDR3 DNA sequence: TGTGCCAGCAGCTTAGTCACCGGGACTAACAATGAGCAGTTCTTC. Translated: CASSLVTGTNNEQFF.

V is TRBV4-2 and J is TRBJ2-4, with 10 bases identical to TRBD2. The germline V gene encodes CDR1 LGHNA and CDR2 YNFKEQ. The CDR3 sequence is 15 residues long. V trimming: 2 bases; J trimming: 3 bases; junction bases outside the gene matches: 1. The CDR3 loop reads CASSQRTSGKNIQYF. The CDR3 DNA reads as TGTGCCAGCAGCCAACGGACTAGCGGCAAAAACATTCAGTACTTC.

This rearrangement joins TRBV7-2 to TRBJ2-1; 10 bases agree with TRBD2. V was pared by 3 bases and J by 0 bases, with 11 bases of the junction left unmatched. The CDR3 spans 19 residues. Germline V gene data show CDR1 as SGHTA and CDR2 as FQGNSA. This chain's CDR3 is CASSFYSGGYLSSYNEQFF. Here the CDR3 DNA reads TGTGCCAGCAGCTTCTATAGCGGGGGGTACCTAAGCTCCTACAATGAGCAGTTCTTC.

This sequence joins TRBV2 and TRBJ1-4, with a tentative D call TRBD1 (5 bases). Trimming removed 2 bases from V and 4 bases from J, with 11 bases in between. From germline, CDR1 is SNHLY and CDR2 FYNNEI. The CDR3 covers 15 residues. The CDR3 nucleotides are TGTGCCAGCAGTGAATTAAACAGGATTAATGAAAAACTGTTTTTT. It codes for CASSELNRINEKLFF.

The chain employs TRBV27 and TRBJ2-2, with 8 bases fitting TRBD1. The V gene end was trimmed by 3 bases and the J gene end by 3 bases; junction bases not matched to a gene: 9. The CDR3 has 17 residues. CDR1 and CDR2 (germline): MNHEY, SMNVEV (reference sequence). CDR3: CASSFIDRGSHTGELFF. DNA for the CDR3: TGTGCCAGCAGTTTCATCGACAGGGGCTCGCACACCGGGGAGCTGTTTTTT.

In its sample, this clone was seen a few times. The rearrangement links TRBV11-3 to TRBJ2-2; D remains unclear. CDR1 SGHNT and CDR2 YENEEA come from the germline V gene. This CDR3 has 16 amino acids. The germline V and J ends were trimmed by 5 bases and 0 bases, with 13 bases remaining between them. Here the CDR3 reads CASSVMPGANTGELFF. The CDR3 DNA follows: TGTGCCAGCAGCGTTATGCCAGGCGCGAACACCGGGGAGCTGTTTTTT.

The chain employs TRBV2 and TRBJ2-5; TRBD2 matches at 7 bases. The CDR3 is made up of 14 amino acids. Germline-derived CDR1 and CDR2 are SNHLY and FYNNEI. With 3 bases clipped from V and 2 bases from J, the junction kept 3 bases outside the gene matches. The CDR3 nucleotides read TGTGCCAGCAGTGAGTCAGCGGGGCAAGAGACCCAGTACTTC. Translated: CASSESAGQETQYF.

The chain has TRBV21-1 and TRBJ2-7; whether TRBD1, the table's D call, matches the DNA was not checked. TRBV21-1 is a pseudogene locus. The CDR3 totals 15 residues. The CDR3 here is CASTKVGQISYEQYV. The CDR3 bases are TGTGCCAGCACTAAAGTAGGACAGATATCCTACGAGCAGTACGTC.

The rearrangement uses TRBV27 and TRBJ1-5, with a weak D call TRBD1 (6 bases). The V end was cut by 8 bases, the J end by 0 bases, with 26 bases between. The germline V gene encodes CDR1 MNHEY and CDR2 SMNVEV (reference sequence). There are 19 residues in the CDR3. The CDR3 DNA reads as TGTGCCAGCTATTTTTCTGCAACCACGGGACACCCTAGCAATCAGCCCCAGCATTTT. It codes for CASYFSATTGHPSNQPQHF.

This rearrangement joins TRBV30 to TRBJ2-7; TRBD2 might be the D (5 bases). Germline CDR1 and CDR2: GTSNPN and SVGIG (reference sequence). Trimming removed 3 bases at V and 2 bases at J, with 8 bases between. This CDR3 region has 12 residues. The chain's CDR3 is CAWSAGTYEQYF. The CDR3 nucleotides read TGTGCCTGGAGCGCCGGGACCTACGAGCAGTACTTC.

This clone has a handful of counts. The chain couples TRBV27 to TRBJ1-3, with 8 bases matching TRBD1. Trimming took 9 bases from V and 14 from J; bases not matched to a gene: 9. The CDR3 sequence is 11 residues long. Germline CDR1 MNHEY, CDR2 SMNVEV (reference sequence). The CDR3 loop reads CARLPGQAVYF. The CDR3 region has the DNA TGTGCCAGACTCCCGGGACAGGCCGTATATTTT.

The rearrangement links TRBV11-3 to TRBJ2-4; TRBD2 matches at 9 bases. The germline V gene encodes CDR1 SGHNT and CDR2 YENEEA. V shed 2 bases and J 6 bases; nucleotides not matched to a gene: 2. This CDR3 is built from 14 residues. This CDR3 is CASSLPGLANIQYF. The CDR3 DNA reads TGTGCCAGCAGCTTACCGGGACTAGCAAACATTCAGTACTTC.

The chain uses TRBV19 and TRBJ1-5; D not certain. The germline CDR1 and CDR2 sequences are LNHDA and SQIVND (reference sequence). The CDR3 sequence is 17 residues long. Trimming removed 5 bases at V and 0 bases at J, with 17 bases between. Here the CDR3 reads CASSHRGIRYSNQPQHF. The DNA for the CDR3 is TGTGCCAGTAGTCATCGGGGTATTCGGTATAGCAATCAGCCCCAGCATTTT.

This chain links TRBV11-2 with TRBJ1-2; D perhaps matches TRBD1 (6 bases). CDR3 length: 13 residues. V lost 1 base and J lost 4, with 7 bases in between. Germline CDR1 and CDR2: SGHAT and FQNNGV. Here the CDR3 DNA reads TGTGCCAGCAGCTTAGGAGGGGGCTATGGCTACACCTTC. Translating it yields CASSLGGGYGYTF.

CDR3 sequence reads: CASGLDQGGIEAFF. For the CDR3, the DNA is TGTGCTAGTGGTTTGGATCAGGGGGGTATTGAAGCTTTCTTT. The V gene is TRBV12-5, the J gene TRBJ1-1; 7 nucleotides align to TRBD1. Trimming cost V 1 base and J 7 bases; bases outside gene matches: 6. The germline gives CDR1 LGHNT, CDR2 FRNRAP. There are 14 residues in the CDR3.

The chain uses TRBV6-5 and TRBJ1-2, with 7 bases identical to TRBD1. The CDR3 sequence is 16 residues long. The ends lost 4 bases at V and 8 bases at J; junction bases unmatched: 16. Germline CDR1 is MNHEY and CDR2 is SVGAGI. The CDR3 is CASSLTGFKQAGGYTF. In nucleotides, the CDR3 is TGTGCCAGCAGTTTGACAGGGTTCAAACAGGCCGGGGGCTACACCTTC.

The genes are TRBV27 and TRBJ2-7; 10 nucleotides line up with TRBD1. The CDR3 has 16 residues. The V and J ends lost 4 bases and 1 base, in that order; junction bases with no gene match: 7. The germline V gene has CDR1 MNHEY and CDR2 SMNVEV (reference sequence). CDR3: CASSSHPGQGSYEQYF. CDR3 bases: TGTGCCAGCAGTTCACACCCGGGACAGGGGTCCTACGAGCAGTACTTC.

This clone was found once. The rearrangement links TRBV5-1 to TRBJ2-7, with a possible D match to TRBD2 (6 bases). Per germline, CDR1 SGHRS and CDR2 YFSETQ. Trimming left V 4 bases short and J 1 base short, with 9 bases between. The CDR3 is made up of 13 amino acids. CDR3 nucleotides: TGCGCCAGCAGCCCGGAGGGGTCCTACGAGCAGTACTTC. The encoded protein is CASSPEGSYEQYF.

This clone was observed a few times. This sequence joins TRBV10-1 and TRBJ2-5; maybe TRBD2 (6 bases). CDR1 and CDR2 (germline): WNHNN, SYGVQD (reference sequence). The CDR3 extends over 13 amino acids. Deletions cut 0 bases from V and 9 bases from J, with 11 bases between. The CDR3 spells CASSESWSGSQYF. As DNA, the CDR3 is TGCGCCAGCAGTGAGTCGTGGAGCGGGTCCCAGTACTTC.